The next 3 T cell receptor beta chains were all read from a single sample in a study of graft-versus-host responses after intestinal transplantation. These TCRs are of unknown antigen specificity. The protocol was immunoSEQ multiplex PCR, while the TCRdb copy is restricted to in-frame clones and leaves out a portion. The top ten clones hold around 1% of a sample with roughly 120,000 clones, 90% to 95% of them seen once. Sample: unstimulated CD8+ T cells sorted from spleen or lymph node cells, taken before transplant. These receptors all stem from a human donor who was the organ donor for an intestinal transplant.

The chain links TRBV7-9 to TRBJ2-5; D gene ambiguous. This CDR3 is 13 amino acids long. Per the germline V gene, CDR1 is SEHNR and CDR2 is FQNEAQ (reference sequence). The V gene lost 5 bases and the J gene lost 7 bases, with 14 bases spanning the gap. CDR3 bases: TGTGCCAGCAGCGGTCTTCTCATGGGGACCCAGTACTTC. This gives the protein CASSGLLMGTQYF. The full variable domain, completed using reference TRBV7-9 and TRBJ2-5, is DTGVSQNPRHKITKRGQNVTFRCDPISEHNRLYWYRQTLGQGPEFLTYFQNEAQLEKSRLLSDRFSAERPKGSFSTLEIQRTEQGDSAMYLCASSGLLMGTQYFGPGTRLLVL.

The V call is TRBV28, the J call TRBJ2-5; 7 bases fit TRBD2. CDR1 is MDHEN and CDR2 is SYDVKM in the germline V gene. The CDR3 loop spans 15 amino acids. The V gene end was trimmed by 6 bases and the J gene end by 1 base; junction bases not matched to a gene: 8. The CDR3 reads CASSQTLAVQETQYF. In DNA, the CDR3 is TGTGCCAGCAGCCAAACTCTAGCGGTCCAAGAGACCCAGTACTTC.

The J gene is TRBJ2-1, the V gene TRBV6-6; TRBD2 agrees at 9 bases. Germline V CDR1 and CDR2: MNHNY, SVGAGI (reference sequence). V dropped 3 bases and J dropped 2; count of bases not matched to a gene: 2. The length of the CDR3 is 15 residues. The CDR3 DNA reads TGTGCCAGCAGTTATCTAGCGGGGCCCTACAATGAGCAGTTCTTC. Translation: CASSYLAGPYNEQFF.